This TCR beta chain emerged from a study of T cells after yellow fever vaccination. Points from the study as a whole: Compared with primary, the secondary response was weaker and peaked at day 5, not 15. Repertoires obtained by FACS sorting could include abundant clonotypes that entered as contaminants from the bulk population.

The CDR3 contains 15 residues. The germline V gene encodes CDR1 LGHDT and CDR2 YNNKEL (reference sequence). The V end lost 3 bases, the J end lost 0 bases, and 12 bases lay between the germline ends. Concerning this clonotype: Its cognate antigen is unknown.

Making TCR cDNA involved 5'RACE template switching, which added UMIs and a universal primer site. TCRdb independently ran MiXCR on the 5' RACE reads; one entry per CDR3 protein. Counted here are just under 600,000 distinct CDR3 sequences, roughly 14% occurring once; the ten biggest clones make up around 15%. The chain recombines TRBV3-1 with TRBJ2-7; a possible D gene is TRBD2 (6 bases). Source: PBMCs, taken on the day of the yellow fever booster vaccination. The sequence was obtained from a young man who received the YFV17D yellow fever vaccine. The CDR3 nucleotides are TGTGCCAGCAGCCACGGCGGGACCTACTCCTACGAGCAGTACTTC. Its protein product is CASSHGGTYSYEQYF.